This T cell receptor (beta chain) derives from a study of blood T cell repertoires in COVID-19. The junction had 5 bases not matched to a gene; V was cut back by 5 bases and J by 4 bases. The CDR3 has 13 amino acids. The V gene's germline CDR1 is GTSNPN and CDR2 SVGIG (reference sequence). In the authors' workflow: By means of reference gene primer amplification, nucleated cell counts were estimated. Repertoires were generated with immunoSEQ multiplex PCR, while TCRdb's copy carries only in-frame clones and drops some. That table gives V, J and clone size, and the DNA gave D and trimming. The repertoire holds around 100,000 clones, with 80% as singletons.

Specimen: peripheral blood. This clonotype originated in a woman in her 70s with acute or convalescent COVID-19. The chain links TRBV30 to TRBJ1-3; TRBD1 aligns across 7 bases. The CDR3 spells CAWETGTGNTIYF. The CDR3 DNA follows: TGTGCCTGGGAGACAGGGACCGGAAACACCATATATTTT.